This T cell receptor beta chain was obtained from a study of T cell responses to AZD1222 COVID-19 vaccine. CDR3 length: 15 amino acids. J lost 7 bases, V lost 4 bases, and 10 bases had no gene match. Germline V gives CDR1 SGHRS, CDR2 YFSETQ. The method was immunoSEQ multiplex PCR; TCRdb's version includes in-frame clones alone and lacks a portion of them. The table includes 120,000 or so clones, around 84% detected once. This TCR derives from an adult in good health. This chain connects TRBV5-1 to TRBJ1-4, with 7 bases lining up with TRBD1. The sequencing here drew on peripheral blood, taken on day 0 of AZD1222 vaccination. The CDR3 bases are TGCGCCAGCAGCACCGACAGGGCCTTGGGTGAAAAACTGTTTTTT. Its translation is CASSTDRALGEKLFF.